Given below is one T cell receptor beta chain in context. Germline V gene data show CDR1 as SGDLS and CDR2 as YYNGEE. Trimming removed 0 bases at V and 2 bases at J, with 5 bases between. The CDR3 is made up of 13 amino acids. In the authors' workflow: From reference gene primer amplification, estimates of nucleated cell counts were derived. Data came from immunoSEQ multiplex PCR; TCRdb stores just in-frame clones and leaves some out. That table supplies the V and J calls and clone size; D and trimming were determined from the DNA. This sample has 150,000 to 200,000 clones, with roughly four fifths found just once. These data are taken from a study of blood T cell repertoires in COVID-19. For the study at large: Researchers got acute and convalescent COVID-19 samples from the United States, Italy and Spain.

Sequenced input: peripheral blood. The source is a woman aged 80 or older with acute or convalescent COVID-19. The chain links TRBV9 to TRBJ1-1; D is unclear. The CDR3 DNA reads TGTGCCAGCAGCGTAGGAGCTAACACTGAAGCTTTCTTT. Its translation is CASSVGANTEAFF.